Shown below are 2 T cell receptor beta chains from a single sample sequenced in a study of blood T cells in healthy people across ages. Through a sample-barcoded 5' primer and a J-beta primer mix, a second PCR was run for roughly 6 to 12 cycles. TCRdb recomputed calls from the 5' RACE reads with MiXCR, one row per CDR3 protein. The profile shows about 1,800,000 distinct CDR3 sequences, roughly 27% of them singletons. The material sequenced was blood. The receptors come from a woman in her twenties or thirties in good health.

Comments on this clonotype: At one of its ends the junction is not consistent with the germline gene, which may arise from a read error. This sequence joins TRBV9 and TRBJ2-1; 9 bases match TRBD2. The CDR3 runs to 13 residues. From germline, CDR1 is SGDLS and CDR2 YYNGEE. The CDR3 sequence: CAGSGLAGTRQFF. The CDR3 coding sequence is TGTGCCGGCAGCGGCCTAGCGGGGACTAGACAGTTCTTC.

V gene TRBV28 combines with J gene TRBJ2-5; TRBD1 is a possible D gene (6 bases). This CDR3 is 13 amino acids long. The V end lost 6 bases, the J end lost 4 bases, and 12 bases lay between the germline ends. Germline CDR1 and CDR2: MDHEN and SYDVKM. DNA for the CDR3: TGTGCCAGCAGCATTATGGGGGCAGAGACCCAGTACTTC. Protein sequence: CASSIMGAETQYF.